Listed here are 9 T cell receptor beta chains from one sample, sequenced in a study of blood T cell repertoires in COVID-19. Profiled with immunoSEQ multiplex PCR; TCRdb holds only in-frame clones, not every one. The sample contains 100,000 or so clones, roughly 79% of which appear only once. Material for sequencing was peripheral blood. The origin of the receptors is a woman in her 70s with acute or convalescent COVID-19.

This clone has a handful of counts. The chain carries TRBV19 and TRBJ1-1; D remains ambiguous. V was shortened by 3 bases and J by 4 bases, with 15 bases between the two germline ends. Germline V gene data show CDR1 as LNHDA and CDR2 as SQIVND (reference sequence). There are 15 residues in the CDR3. For the CDR3, the DNA is TGTGCCAGTAGTATGCGTCACCCCTCGGGCACTGAAGCTTTCTTT. It yields the protein CASSMRHPSGTEAFF.

V usage is TRBV13 and J usage is TRBJ2-2; 8 bases map to TRBD2. Germline assignment: CDR1 PRHDT and CDR2 FYEKMQ (reference sequence). V shed 0 bases, J shed 5 bases, and the junction held 5 bases outside the gene matches. CDR3 size: 16 residues. The CDR3 reads CASSLGGRARTGELFF. As DNA, the CDR3 is TGTGCCAGCAGCTTAGGCGGGAGGGCCAGGACCGGGGAGCTGTTTTTT.

The genes are TRBV7-9 and TRBJ2-7; TRBD1 aligns across 8 bases. The CDR3 runs 16 residues. The junction had 10 bases not matched to a gene; V was cut back by 3 bases and J by 3 bases. Germline CDR1 SEHNR, CDR2 FQNEAQ (reference sequence). This CDR3 reads CASSFVFGTGLYEQYF. For the CDR3, the DNA is TGTGCCAGCAGCTTCGTCTTCGGGACAGGCCTCTACGAGCAGTACTTC.

V is TRBV5-1 and J is TRBJ2-5, with TRBD1 identical over 8 bases. The CDR3 length is 15 residues. Per the germline V gene, CDR1 is SGHRS and CDR2 is YFSETQ. The V segment lost 3 bases and the J segment 1 base; nucleotides outside the gene matches: 5. CDR3 protein: CASSSTGGTQETQYF. As DNA, the CDR3 is TGCGCCAGCAGCTCAACAGGGGGTACCCAAGAGACCCAGTACTTC.

The CDR3 sequence: CASSLEGSHNSPLHF. CDR3 DNA: TGTGCCAGCAGTTTAGAGGGTTCGCATAATTCACCCCTCCACTTT. The V call is TRBV28, the J call TRBJ1-6; D gene unclear. This CDR3 is 15 amino acids long. Germline values: CDR1 MDHEN, CDR2 SYDVKM. Trimming removed 2 bases at V and 5 bases at J, with 10 bases between.

The CDR3: CAWRSGGRETQYF. The CDR3 DNA reads TGTGCCTGGAGATCAGGGGGCAGAGAGACCCAGTACTTC. The chain recombines TRBV30 with TRBJ2-5, with 8 positions matching TRBD1. Losses at the gene ends were 3 bases for V and 4 bases for J; bases not matched to a gene: 4. Per germline, CDR1 GTSNPN and CDR2 SVGIG (reference sequence). The CDR3 spans 13 residues.

The chain carries TRBV5-4 and TRBJ2-7; 9 bases agree with TRBD1. After removal of 1 base from V and 6 bases from J, the junction contained 2 bases not matched to a gene. This CDR3 has 13 amino acids. CDR1 is SGHNT and CDR2 is YYREEE in the germline V gene (reference sequence). CDR3 loop: CASSLTGGAEQYF. The CDR3, as DNA: TGTGCCAGCAGCTTGACAGGGGGCGCCGAGCAGTACTTC.

The chain links TRBV28 to TRBJ2-3; tentative D call: TRBD1 (5 bases). The CDR3 covers 14 residues. Germline CDR1 is MDHEN and CDR2 is SYDVKM. V was shortened by 5 bases and J by 4 bases, with 13 bases between the two germline ends. Here the CDR3 DNA reads TGTGCCAGCAGTCGTCCCCAGGGTTCAGATACGCAGTATTTT. It translates to CASSRPQGSDTQYF.

The chain employs TRBV5-1 and TRBJ2-2; 8 bases are shared with TRBD1. The V segment lost 4 bases and the J segment 0 bases; nucleotides outside the gene matches: 8. CDR1 SGHRS and CDR2 YFSETQ come from the germline V gene. The CDR3 has 17 residues. CDR3 protein: CASSTRYRGSNTGELFF. CDR3 nucleotide sequence: TGCGCCAGCAGCACCAGATACAGGGGGTCGAACACCGGGGAGCTGTTTTTT.